This TCR beta chain was identified during a study of blood T cell repertoires in COVID-19. Study-wide context: The United States, Italy and Spain provided the acute and convalescent COVID-19 samples.

With V trimmed by 3 bases and J by 6 bases, 9 bases remained unmatched. Germline CDR1 reads MDHEN; CDR2 reads SYDVKM. The CDR3 spans 16 residues. TCRdb keeps only in-frame clones here, not all; method: immunoSEQ multiplex PCR. The sample has tens of thousands of clones, approximately 90% seen once. Input material: peripheral blood. This receptor was taken from a woman aged 45-65 years with COVID-19, enrolled during active disease. The V and J genes are TRBV28 and TRBJ2-1; 9 bases line up with TRBD2. The CDR3 reads CASSFTRGSGGNEQFF. The CDR3 coding sequence is TGTGCCAGCAGTTTCACGCGGGGTAGCGGGGGCAATGAGCAGTTCTTC.